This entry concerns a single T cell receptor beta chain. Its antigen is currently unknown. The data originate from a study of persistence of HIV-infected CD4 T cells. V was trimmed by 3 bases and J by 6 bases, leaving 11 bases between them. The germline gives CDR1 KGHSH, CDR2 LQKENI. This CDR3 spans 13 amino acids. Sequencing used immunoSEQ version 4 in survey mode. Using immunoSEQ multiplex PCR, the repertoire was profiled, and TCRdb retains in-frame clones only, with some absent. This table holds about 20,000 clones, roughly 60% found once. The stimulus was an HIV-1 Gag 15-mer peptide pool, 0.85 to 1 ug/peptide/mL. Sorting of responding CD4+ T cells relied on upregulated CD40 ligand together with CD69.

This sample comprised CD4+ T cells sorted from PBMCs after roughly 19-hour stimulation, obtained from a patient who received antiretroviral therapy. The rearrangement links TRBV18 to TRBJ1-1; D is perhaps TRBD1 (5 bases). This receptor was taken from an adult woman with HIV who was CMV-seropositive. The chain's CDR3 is CASSPSGHPEAFF. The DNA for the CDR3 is TGTGCCAGCTCACCCTCGGGGCATCCTGAAGCTTTCTTT. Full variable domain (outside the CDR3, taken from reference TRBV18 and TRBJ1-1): NAGVMQNPRHLVRRRGQEARLRCSPMKGHSHVYWYRQLPEEGLKFMVYLQKENIIDESGMPKERFSAEFPKEGPSILRIQQVVRGDSAAYFCASSPSGHPEAFFGQGTRLTVV.